Below, 2 T cell receptor beta chains from the same sample are listed, as sequenced in a study of blood T cell repertoires in COVID-19. The repertoire was sequenced with immunoSEQ multiplex PCR; TCRdb's copy has only in-frame clones and lacks some. Among 150,000 to 200,000 clones listed, around 84% were seen once. Input material: peripheral blood. These receptors were taken from a woman aged 70-85 years with COVID-19, enrolled during active disease.

The J gene is TRBJ1-2, the V gene TRBV5-1; 10 positions match TRBD1. Germline V gene sequence: CDR1 SGHRS, CDR2 YFSETQ. The CDR3 loop spans 15 amino acids. J lost 3 bases, V lost 2 bases, and 4 bases had no gene match. The CDR3 DNA follows: TGCGCCAGCAGCTTCGGGACAGGGGATCACTATGGCTACACCTTC. Protein product: CASSFGTGDHYGYTF.

This clone has a handful of counts. This chain joins TRBV2 and TRBJ1-3, with unresolved D. The CDR3 contains 16 residues. Trimming pared 2 bases from V and 3 bases from J, leaving 14 bases between. Germline-derived CDR1 and CDR2 are SNHLY and FYNNEI. CDR3: CASSELGLSVGNTIYF. The DNA for the CDR3 is TGTGCCAGCAGTGAACTAGGTCTTTCTGTTGGAAACACCATATATTTT.